One and the same sample provided the 30 T cell receptor beta chains below, sequenced in a study of blood T cell repertoires in COVID-19. Assay: immunoSEQ multiplex PCR; the TCRdb copy retains only in-frame clones and omits some. Of about 56,000 clones listed, around 84% are singletons. The sample consisted of peripheral blood. Every receptor here comes from a woman at least 80 years old with acute or convalescent COVID-19.

J is TRBJ2-1 and V is TRBV27; possibly TRBD1 for D (6 bases). CDR1 is MNHEY and CDR2 is SMNVEV in the germline V gene (reference sequence). V was shortened by 6 bases and J by 4 bases, with 16 bases between the two germline ends. The CDR3 spans 15 residues. The CDR3 spells CASRGGSRVYNEQFF. The CDR3 DNA is TGTGCCAGCAGAGGGGGAAGCAGGGTGTACAATGAGCAGTTCTTC.

The chain combines TRBV5-8 with TRBJ1-5; D is uncertain. Trimming shortened V by 1 base and J by 3 bases, and 17 bases separated the two germline ends. The CDR3 runs to 17 residues. Germline assignment: CDR1 SGHTS and CDR2 YDEGEE. CDR3 DNA: TGTGCCAGCAGCTTGTTTTCGTTGTCAGGATACAATCAGCCCCAGCATTTT. It translates to CASSLFSLSGYNQPQHF.

This sequence joins TRBV5-6 and TRBJ1-2; weak D call: TRBD1 (6 bases). This CDR3 region has 16 residues. Germline values: CDR1 SGHDT, CDR2 YYEEEE. V gave up 0 bases and J gave up 5 bases, with 17 bases separating them. CDR3 sequence: CASSLGQAAPVYGYTF. Written as DNA, the CDR3 is TGTGCCAGCAGCTTGGGACAGGCGGCTCCCGTTTATGGCTACACCTTC.

The chain joins TRBV5-6 to TRBJ2-7; 10 nucleotides agree with TRBD1. Looked up from germline, CDR1 is SGHDT and CDR2 is YYEEEE. Losses at the gene ends were 4 bases for V and 1 base for J; bases not matched to a gene: 5. The CDR3 has 15 residues. Here the CDR3 DNA reads TGTGCCAGCAGCGCCGGGGGACAGGGGTCCTACGAGCAGTACTTC. Translated: CASSAGGQGSYEQYF.

This rearrangement joins TRBV11-2 to TRBJ1-1; a possible D gene is TRBD1 (6 bases). The V and J ends lost 3 bases and 1 base respectively, with 9 bases between them. The germline V gene encodes CDR1 SGHAT and CDR2 FQNNGV. The CDR3 length is 14 residues. DNA for the CDR3: TGTGCCAGCAGCTTGAGGGGGGGGAACACTGAAGCTTTCTTT. Translated, it gives CASSLRGGNTEAFF.

The chain combines TRBV5-1 with TRBJ1-3; no clear D gene. The CDR3 has 15 residues. Germline loops: CDR1 SGHRS, CDR2 YFSETQ. V lost 1 base, J lost 0 bases, and 8 bases lay in between. CDR3 region: CASSLNGASGNTIYF. Written as DNA, the CDR3 is TGCGCCAGCAGCTTGAACGGAGCCTCTGGAAACACCATATATTTT.

The rearrangement joins TRBV2 to TRBJ1-1; TRBD1 might be the D (5 bases). The CDR3 loop spans 18 amino acids. V was cut by 5 bases and J by 6 bases, with 28 bases left in between. The germline V gene encodes CDR1 SNHLY and CDR2 FYNNEI. The CDR3 protein is CASSPQTGRGLVAAEAFF. For the CDR3, the DNA is TGTGCCAGCAGTCCACAGACGGGGCGGGGACTTGTGGCGGCTGAAGCTTTCTTT.

V usage is TRBV29-1 and J usage is TRBJ1-2, with TRBD1 matching over 9 bases. The J segment lost 3 bases and the V segment lost 4 bases, leaving 6 bases of the junction unmatched. The CDR3 covers 14 residues. Germline CDR1 reads SQVTM; CDR2 reads ANQGSEA. The CDR3 loop is CSVGGQGAYYGYTF. The CDR3 nucleotides read TGCAGCGTTGGGGGACAGGGTGCCTACTATGGCTACACCTTC.

This clone showed up just a few times. This chain uses TRBV5-1 with TRBJ1-6; 9 nucleotides agree with TRBD1. Germline CDR1 reads SGHRS; CDR2 reads YFSETQ. CDR3 size: 16 residues. V shed 3 bases and J 6 bases; nucleotides not matched to a gene: 7. The CDR3 is CASSWGTGLSNSPLHF. CDR3 in DNA: TGCGCCAGCAGCTGGGGGACAGGGCTTTCTAATTCACCCCTCCACTTT.

The chain joins TRBV30 to TRBJ1-1; no reliable D call. CDR3 length equals 12 residues. The germline V gene has CDR1 GTSNPN and CDR2 SVGIG (reference sequence). Trimming removed 3 bases from V and 1 base from J, with 6 bases in between. This chain's CDR3 is CAWSAGNTEAFF. For the CDR3, the DNA is TGTGCCTGGAGCGCCGGGAACACTGAAGCTTTCTTT.

The chain is built from TRBV14 and TRBJ2-1; tentatively, D is TRBD2 (6 bases). Germline V gene data show CDR1 as SGHDN and CDR2 as FVKESK. The CDR3 is 13 amino acids. V lost 5 bases, J lost 10 bases, and 15 bases lay in between. The CDR3 sequence: CASSRWSGREQFF. Here the CDR3 DNA reads TGTGCCAGCAGCAGATGGTCGGGGAGGGAGCAGTTCTTC.

V is TRBV6-5 and J is TRBJ1-2, with 8 nucleotides matching TRBD1. Germline CDR1 is MNHEY and CDR2 is SVGAGI. The V gene end was trimmed by 6 bases and the J gene end by 6 bases; junction bases not matched to a gene: 9. The CDR3 contains 14 residues. CDR3 region: CASRVGQGLNGYTF. CDR3 nucleotide sequence: TGTGCCAGCAGGGTTGGACAGGGACTTAATGGCTACACCTTC.

This chain links TRBV15 with TRBJ2-2, with D possibly matching TRBD1 (6 bases). Trimming took 1 base from V and 4 from J, leaving 7 bases between them. Germline CDR1 reads LNHNV; CDR2 reads YYDKDF (reference sequence). The CDR3 has 14 amino acids. CDR3 in amino acids: CATSRAGVTGELFF. CDR3 nucleotides: TGTGCCACCAGCAGAGCAGGGGTCACCGGGGAGCTGTTTTTT.

This chain links TRBV10-3 with TRBJ1-5, with 10 positions matching TRBD1. Trimming at V came to 6 bases and at J to 2 bases, leaving 4 bases not matched to a gene. Germline values: CDR1 ENHRY, CDR2 SYGVKD. This CDR3 comprises 15 residues. In nucleotides, the CDR3 is TGTGCCATCAGCCAGGACAGGGGGGGCAATCAGCCCCAGCATTTT. It yields the protein CAISQDRGGNQPQHF.

The chain joins TRBV25-1 to TRBJ1-6; TRBD1 matches 9 bases. CDR3 length: 14 residues. The trim removed 5 bases at V and 8 bases at J, leaving 4 bases unmatched. The germline V gene encodes CDR1 MGHDK and CDR2 SYGVNS. The CDR3 nucleotides read TGTGCCAGCAGTCCGACAGGGGGTGATTCACCCCTCCACTTT. Its translation is CASSPTGGDSPLHF.

This chain uses TRBV14 with TRBJ2-2; TRBD1 aligns across 7 bases. V gave up 4 bases and J gave up 5 bases; unmatched junction bases: 13. This CDR3 contains 17 residues. The germline V gene has CDR1 SGHDN and CDR2 FVKESK. CDR3 residues: CASSRRGRGGWTGELFF. CDR3 coding DNA: TGTGCCAGCAGCCGTAGGGGGCGAGGGGGCTGGACCGGGGAGCTGTTTTTT. Variable domain in full (rest from reference TRBV14 and TRBJ2-2): EAGVTQFPSHSVIEKGQTVTLRCDPISGHDNLYWYRRVMGKEIKFLLHFVKESKQDESGMPNNRFLAERTGGTYSTLKVQPAELEDSGVYFCASSRRGRGGWTGELFFGEGSRLTVL.

The V and J genes are TRBV3-1 (or the pseudogene TRBV3-2) and TRBJ2-2, with a tentative D call TRBD2 (5 bases). The CDR3 covers 15 residues. Germline CDR1 LGHDT, CDR2 YNNKEL (reference sequence). V was pared by 4 bases and J by 7 bases, with 16 bases between. The CDR3 DNA follows: TGTGCCAGCAGCCCGGACTGGCGACTGGTCGGGGAGCTGTTTTTT. The encoded protein is CASSPDWRLVGELFF.

The chain links TRBV3-1 (or the pseudogene TRBV3-2) to TRBJ1-1, with D hard to call. The CDR3 covers 14 residues. The germline V gene encodes CDR1 LGHDT and CDR2 YNNKEL (reference sequence). Trimming took off 1 base at V and 5 bases at J, with 11 bases between the two ends. The CDR3 loop reads CASSQAGLVTEAFF. As DNA, the CDR3 is TGTGCCAGCAGCCAAGCCGGGTTGGTGACTGAAGCTTTCTTT.

The chain recombines TRBV9 with TRBJ2-3; a weak D match, TRBD1 (5 bases). Germline values: CDR1 SGDLS, CDR2 YYNGEE. V was clipped by 4 bases and J by 2 bases, with 11 bases between them. The CDR3 is 14 residues long. The CDR3 coding sequence is TGTGCCAGCAGCTCAGCAGGGTTCACAGATACGCAGTATTTT. Amino acids: CASSSAGFTDTQYF.

This clone was detected only once. The CDR3 reads CASRTVNSGNTIYF. CDR3 in DNA: TGTGCCAGCAGGACAGTAAACTCTGGAAACACCATATATTTT. The V call is TRBV6-5, the J call TRBJ1-3; TRBD1 might be the D (5 bases). V was pared by 6 bases and J by 0 bases, with 9 bases between. This CDR3 comprises 14 residues. Per germline, CDR1 MNHEY and CDR2 SVGAGI.

This rearrangement joins TRBV5-1 to TRBJ2-7, with 15 bases matching TRBD2. The CDR3 extends over 19 amino acids. The V and J ends lost 7 bases and 2 bases, in that order; junction bases with no gene match: 16. Germline V gene sequence: CDR1 SGHRS, CDR2 YFSETQ. The CDR3 spells CASPPVGLAGGSPPYEQYF. CDR3 nucleotides: TGCGCCAGCCCACCAGTAGGACTAGCGGGGGGGAGCCCTCCCTACGAGCAGTACTTC.

This chain joins TRBV5-6 and TRBJ1-3; 9 bases agree with TRBD1. With V trimmed by 1 base and J by 3 bases, 8 bases remained unmatched. Germline V gene sequence: CDR1 SGHDT, CDR2 YYEEEE. The CDR3 extends over 17 amino acids. DNA of the CDR3: TGTGCCAGCAGCTTGTTGTCGGGACAGGGAATTGGAAACACCATATATTTT. Residues: CASSLLSGQGIGNTIYF.

The chain is built from TRBV3-1 (or the pseudogene TRBV3-2) and TRBJ1-1; D might be TRBD1 (6 bases). The CDR3 runs 14 residues. Trimming removed 4 bases from V and 2 bases from J, with 11 bases in between. Per the germline V gene, CDR1 is LGHDT and CDR2 is YNNKEL (reference sequence). Here the CDR3 reads CASSLTGTNTEAFF. The CDR3 coding sequence is TGTGCCAGCAGCCTGACAGGAACCAACACTGAAGCTTTCTTT.

The chain carries TRBV18 and TRBJ2-7; 15 positions match TRBD2. CDR1 KGHSH and CDR2 LQKENI come from the germline V gene. The CDR3 extends over 16 amino acids. The J segment lost 4 bases and the V segment lost 4 bases, leaving 5 bases of the junction unmatched. In DNA, the CDR3 is TGTGCCAGCTCACTAGGACTAGCGGGGGGGCGATACGAGCAGTACTTC. Protein product: CASSLGLAGGRYEQYF.

This chain connects TRBV19 to TRBJ1-1; 7 positions agree with TRBD1. The CDR3 contains 15 residues. Germline CDR1 is LNHDA and CDR2 is SQIVND (reference sequence). The trim removed 3 bases at V and 4 bases at J, leaving 8 bases unmatched. The DNA for the CDR3 is TGTGCCAGTAGTATCCTGACAGGGCGGGTCACTGAAGCTTTCTTT. Protein product: CASSILTGRVTEAFF.

The J gene is TRBJ1-1, the V gene TRBV5-8; a possible D gene is TRBD1 (5 bases). Germline V gene lookup returns CDR1 SGHTS and CDR2 YDEGEE. CDR3 size: 15 residues. V was shortened by 0 bases and J by 4 bases, with 13 bases between the two germline ends. The CDR3, as DNA: TGTGCCAGCAGCTTGGTCGCAGGGAGGGGCACTGAAGCTTTCTTT. This encodes CASSLVAGRGTEAFF. The entire variable domain, with the rest obtained from reference TRBV5-8 and TRBJ1-1, is as follows: EAGVTQSPTHLIKTRGQQATLRCSPISGHTSVYWYQQALGLGLQFLLWYDEGEERNRGNFPPRFSGRQFPNYSSELNVNALELEDSALYLCASSLVAGRGTEAFFGQGTRLTVV.

The V gene is TRBV30, the J gene TRBJ1-5; D remains unclear. There are 14 residues in the CDR3. Germline V gene sequence: CDR1 GTSNPN, CDR2 SVGIG (reference sequence). V lost 2 bases to trimming and J lost 3 bases, with 11 bases between them. CDR3 sequence reads: CAWSFGHFNQPQHF. The CDR3 nucleotides read TGTGCCTGGAGTTTTGGGCACTTCAATCAGCCCCAGCATTTT.

This chain joins TRBV29-1 and TRBJ1-2; perhaps TRBD1 as D (6 bases). The V gene lost 6 bases and the J gene lost 3 bases, with 11 bases spanning the gap. The V gene's germline CDR1 is SQVTM and CDR2 ANQGSEA. This CDR3 is built from 12 residues. The CDR3 here is CSVGYRDYGYTF. CDR3 sequence (DNA): TGCAGCGTGGGATACAGGGACTATGGCTACACCTTC. The full variable domain, with the rest looked up from reference TRBV29-1 and TRBJ1-2, is SAVISQKPSRDICQRGTSLTIQCQVDSQVTMMFWYRQQPGQSLTLIATANQGSEATYESGFVIDKFPISRPNLTFSTLTVSNMSPEDSSIYLCSVGYRDYGYTFGSGTRLTVV.

V gene TRBV7-3 combines with J gene TRBJ2-3; 9 bases fit TRBD2. Germline loops: CDR1 SGHTA, CDR2 FQGTGA. With 7 bases clipped from V and 3 bases from J, the junction kept 14 bases outside the gene matches. The length of the CDR3 is 17 residues. The CDR3 loop reads CASTPTGRGGLTDTQYF. The DNA of the CDR3 is TGTGCCAGCACCCCCACGGGGCGGGGGGGCTTGACAGATACGCAGTATTTT.

CDR3 sequence: CATRRGFSYNEQFF. The CDR3 DNA reads as TGTGCCACGAGAAGGGGCTTCTCCTACAATGAGCAGTTCTTC. This chain joins TRBV21-1 and TRBJ2-1; the DNA was not used to check the table's D call, TRBD1. TRBV21-1 is a pseudogene segment. CDR3 length: 14 amino acids.